These 20 T cell receptor beta chains share one sample of origin, sequenced in a study of response to subunit inactivated influenza vaccine. Each CDR3 protein gets one entry after TCRdb re-called the RT-PCR reads with MiXCR. The sample carries about 780,000 distinct CDR3 sequences, around a sixth recorded once. This sample comprised PBMCs from blood, obtained 4 to 6 days after vaccination. These receptors were collected from a man aged 50 or older who received an inactivated influenza vaccine.

The chain employs TRBV20-1 and TRBJ1-1; unclear D gene. CDR1 is DFQATT, CDR2 SNEGSKA, per germline (reference sequence). Trimming removed 5 bases from V and 4 bases from J, with 17 bases in between. CDR3 size: 14 residues. The CDR3 DNA sequence: TGCAGTGCTTACCTTTTGGGAATGAGCACTGAAGCTTTCTTT. This gives the protein CSAYLLGMSTEAFF.

The J gene is TRBJ2-2, the V gene TRBV12-3 or TRBV12-4; no clear D. This CDR3 has 14 residues. V was cut by 5 bases and J by 5 bases, with 12 bases left in between. Here the CDR3 reads CASSLPGTTGELFF. CDR3 nucleotides: TGTGCCAGCAGTCTCCCAGGAACGACCGGGGAGCTGTTTTTT.

This clonotype occurred a few times. This rearrangement joins TRBV12-3 or TRBV12-4 to TRBJ2-7; D is undetermined. The V and J ends lost 3 bases and 5 bases respectively, with 8 bases between them. The CDR3 is 12 amino acids. The DNA of the CDR3 is TGTGCCAGCAGTTTGATGGGCAACGAGCAGTACTTC. Amino acid sequence: CASSLMGNEQYF.

V and J are TRBV20-1 and TRBJ2-3, with TRBD2 matching 13 bases. The CDR3 runs 14 residues. Germline CDR1 and CDR2: DFQATT and SNEGSKA (reference sequence). V lost 5 bases to trimming and J lost 6 bases; unmatched junction nucleotides: 5. CDR3 DNA sequence: TGCAGTGCTCGGACTAGCGGGAGTATTGATACGCAGTATTTT. The encoded protein is CSARTSGSIDTQYF.

The sample holds a few counts of this clonotype. This chain joins TRBV2 and TRBJ2-4; perhaps TRBD1 as D (6 bases). V was clipped by 4 bases and J by 0 bases, with 10 bases between them. The CDR3 contains 15 residues. Germline lookup yields CDR1 SNHLY and CDR2 FYNNEI. The CDR3 loop is CASSGTEIAKNIQYF. CDR3 nucleotides: TGTGCCAGCAGTGGGACAGAAATAGCCAAAAACATTCAGTACTTC. Supplemented by reference TRBV2 and TRBJ2-4, the full variable domain reads EPEVTQTPSHQVTQMGQEVILRCVPISNHLYFYWYRQILGQKVEFLVSFYNNEISEKSEIFDDQFSVERPDGSNFTLKIRSTKLEDSAMYFCASSGTEIAKNIQYFGAGTRLSVL.

The sample holds a few counts of this clonotype. The J gene is TRBJ2-1, the V gene TRBV24-1, with D uncertain. From germline, CDR1 is KGHDR and CDR2 SFDVKD. Trimming stripped 3 bases from V and 0 bases from J, with 11 bases between. The CDR3 consists of 16 residues. The CDR3 DNA reads TGTGCCACCAGTGATCTTTACTCTGCCTCCTACAATGAGCAGTTCTTC. This translates into CATSDLYSASYNEQFF.

The V call is TRBV7-3, the J call TRBJ2-3; maybe TRBD2 (5 bases). CDR1 SGHTA and CDR2 FQGTGA come from the germline V gene. Between the trimmed V and J ends, which lost 0 bases and 5 bases, there was a span of 18 bases. There are 17 residues in the CDR3. CDR3 sequence reads: CASSLTASVSGRDTQYF. DNA for the CDR3: TGTGCCAGCAGCTTAACGGCGTCGGTAAGCGGACGAGATACGCAGTATTTT.

The rearrangement links TRBV29-1 to TRBJ2-2; TRBD2 matches at 8 bases. The CDR3 runs 17 residues. The ends lost 1 base at V and 4 bases at J; junction bases unmatched: 11. Germline CDR1 and CDR2: SQVTM and ANQGSEA. The CDR3 spells CSVEGRGRLVVTGELFF. The CDR3 DNA follows: TGCAGCGTTGAAGGGCGCGGGAGGCTAGTGGTCACCGGGGAGCTGTTTTTT.

CDR3 loop: CASGPSGAYNEQFF. The CDR3 DNA is TGTGCCAGCGGACCCTCGGGGGCCTACAATGAGCAGTTCTTC. This sequence joins TRBV6-1 and TRBJ2-1, with D possibly TRBD2 on 6 matching bases. In germline, CDR1 is MNHNS, CDR2 SASEGT. The V end lost 8 bases, the J end lost 2 bases, and 13 bases lay between the germline ends. This CDR3 is 14 amino acids long.

This clonotype came up many times. This sequence joins TRBV6-1 and TRBJ2-1, with TRBD2 matching over 10 bases. CDR3 length: 15 amino acids. The V gene's germline CDR1 is MNHNS and CDR2 SASEGT. Trimming at V came to 7 bases and at J to 4 bases, leaving 7 bases not matched to a gene. The CDR3 region is CASNRAGGPYNEQFF. The CDR3 region has the DNA TGTGCCAGCAATAGAGCGGGGGGGCCGTACAATGAGCAGTTCTTC.

The chain combines TRBV7-8 with TRBJ2-5, with 9 bases lining up with TRBD2. Germline trimming cut 5 bases from V and 5 bases from J; bases unmatched to any gene: 18. Germline V gene sequence: CDR1 SGHVS, CDR2 FQNEAQ. The CDR3 is 18 residues long. The CDR3 DNA is TGTGCCAGCAGCCCAGTTGTACCTAGCGGGACCCGGGAGGAGACCCAGTACTTC. Its protein product is CASSPVVPSGTREETQYF.

The rearrangement uses TRBV5-1 and TRBJ1-2; the D gene is possibly TRBD1 (5 bases). Germline lookup yields CDR1 SGHRS and CDR2 YFSETQ. Trimming cost V 4 bases and J 7 bases, with 20 bases left between them. The CDR3 totals 15 residues. In DNA, the CDR3 is TGCGCCAGCAGCGTGACTCCCGGGACGAGAGGTGGCTACACCTTC. This sequence encodes CASSVTPGTRGGYTF.

The chain recombines TRBV18 with TRBJ2-7; TRBD2 matches at 9 bases. Germline CDR1 KGHSH, CDR2 LQKENI. Trimming removed 4 bases from V and 7 bases from J; junction bases left unmatched: 8. There are 14 residues in the CDR3. The CDR3: CASSLSSGAREQYF. CDR3 coding DNA: TGTGCCAGCTCACTGTCTAGCGGGGCTCGGGAGCAGTACTTC.

The V call is TRBV15, the J call TRBJ1-2; D gene unclear. Trimming removed 1 base from V and 13 bases from J, with 19 bases in between. CDR1 LNHNV and CDR2 YYDKDF come from the germline V gene (reference sequence). This CDR3 region has 14 residues. The CDR3: CATSRVEPDLAFTF. The CDR3, as DNA: TGTGCCACCAGCAGAGTAGAACCAGATTTGGCTTTCACCTTC.

The rearrangement joins TRBV5-1 to TRBJ2-1; D might be TRBD2 (6 bases). This CDR3 region has 11 residues. Trimming left V 3 bases short and J 12 bases short, with 10 bases between. CDR1 and CDR2 from the germline V gene are SGHRS and YFSETQ. The CDR3 sequence: CASSSGLRQFF. The CDR3 DNA reads TGCGCCAGCAGCTCGGGACTCCGGCAGTTCTTC.

This clonotype was detected only a few times. The chain recombines TRBV5-5 with TRBJ1-5, with D possibly matching TRBD1 (5 bases). The CDR3 loop spans 14 amino acids. The germline V gene has CDR1 SGHKS and CDR2 YYEKEE (reference sequence). V was shortened by 1 base and J by 7 bases, with 12 bases between the two germline ends. As DNA, the CDR3 is TGTGCCAGCAGCTTGATAGGGGTCGGGCAGCCCCAGCATTTT. Amino acids: CASSLIGVGQPQHF.

J is TRBJ1-2 and V is TRBV12-3 or TRBV12-4; 7 bases line up with TRBD1. This CDR3 comprises 15 residues. V trimming: 6 bases; J trimming: 8 bases; junction bases outside the gene matches: 15. Here the CDR3 reads CASSFRSTGREGYTF. The CDR3 coding sequence is TGTGCCAGCAGCTTCAGATCGACAGGGAGGGAAGGCTACACCTTC.

This chain joins TRBV7-6 and TRBJ2-1, with D perhaps matching TRBD2 (7 bases). This CDR3 contains 16 residues. The V gene's germline CDR1 is SGHVS and CDR2 FNYEAQ. V dropped 1 base and J dropped 7 bases, with 17 bases sitting between them. The CDR3 DNA reads as TGTGCCAGCAGCTTAGGAAGACTAGGGGGGGGGAATGAGCAGTTCTTC. It specifies CASSLGRLGGGNEQFF.

This clonotype turned up a few times. This rearrangement joins TRBV7-2 to TRBJ1-2, with D possibly matching TRBD1 (6 bases). Trimming pared 1 base from V and 4 bases from J, leaving 10 bases between. The germline CDR1 and CDR2 sequences are SGHTA and FQGNSA. This CDR3 comprises 14 residues. The CDR3 sequence: CASSLVGQIYGYTF. DNA of the CDR3: TGTGCCAGCAGCTTAGTCGGACAGATCTATGGCTACACCTTC.

The chain carries TRBV15 and TRBJ1-4, with D hard to call. The V end was cut by 2 bases, the J end by 5 bases, with 12 bases between. The germline V gene encodes CDR1 LNHNV and CDR2 YYDKDF (reference sequence). The CDR3 length is 15 residues. CDR3 coding DNA: TGTGCCACCAGCAGATCGGGTCTTAGGAATGAAAAACTGTTTTTT. This translates into CATSRSGLRNEKLFF. Full variable domain (rest looked up from reference TRBV15 and TRBJ1-4): DAMVIQNPRYQVTQFGKPVTLSCSQTLNHNVMYWYQQKSSQAPKLLFHYYDKDFNNEADTPDNFQSRRPNTSFCFLDIRSPGLGDTAMYLCATSRSGLRNEKLFFGSGTQLSVL.